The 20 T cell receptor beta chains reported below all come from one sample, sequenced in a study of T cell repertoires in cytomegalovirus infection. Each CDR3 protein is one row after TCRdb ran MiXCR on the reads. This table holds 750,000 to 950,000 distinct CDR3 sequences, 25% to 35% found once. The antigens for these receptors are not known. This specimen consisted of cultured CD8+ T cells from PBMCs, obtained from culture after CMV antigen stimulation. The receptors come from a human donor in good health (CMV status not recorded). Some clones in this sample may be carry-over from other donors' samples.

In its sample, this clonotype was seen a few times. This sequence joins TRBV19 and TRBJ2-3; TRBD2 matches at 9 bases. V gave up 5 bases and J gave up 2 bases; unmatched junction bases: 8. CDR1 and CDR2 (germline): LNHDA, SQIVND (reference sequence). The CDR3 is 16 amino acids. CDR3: CASSYPSGDFTDTQYF. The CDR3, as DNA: TGTGCCAGTAGTTATCCTAGCGGGGACTTCACAGATACGCAGTATTTT.

The CDR3 loop reads CSVESLGETQYF. The CDR3 nucleotides are TGCAGCGTTGAATCTTTAGGGGAGACCCAGTACTTC. The chain uses TRBV29-1 and TRBJ2-5; D unclear. CDR3 length equals 12 residues. Germline V CDR1 and CDR2: SQVTM, ANQGSEA. V was shortened by 2 bases and J by 5 bases, with 9 bases between the two germline ends.

The CDR3, as DNA: TGTGCCAGCAGTTACTCACAGGGTAGCTCCTACAATGAGCAGTTCTTC. Its protein product is CASSYSQGSSYNEQFF. This chain uses TRBV6-5 with TRBJ2-1; weak D call: TRBD1 (6 bases). CDR1 is MNHEY, CDR2 SVGAGI, per germline. The CDR3 is made up of 16 amino acids. V lost 0 bases, J lost 0 bases, and 9 bases lay in between.

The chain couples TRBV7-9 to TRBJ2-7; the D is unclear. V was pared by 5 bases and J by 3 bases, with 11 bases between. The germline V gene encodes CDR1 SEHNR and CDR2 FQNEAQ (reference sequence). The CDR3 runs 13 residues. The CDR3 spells CASSGGWDYEQYV. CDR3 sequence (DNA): TGTGCCAGCAGCGGTGGATGGGACTACGAGCAGTACGTC.

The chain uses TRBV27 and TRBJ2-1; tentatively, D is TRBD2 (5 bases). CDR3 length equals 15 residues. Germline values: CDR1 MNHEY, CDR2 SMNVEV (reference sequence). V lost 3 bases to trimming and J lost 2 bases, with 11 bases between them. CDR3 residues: CASSFSGSPYNEQFF. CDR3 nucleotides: TGTGCCAGCAGTTTTAGTGGGAGCCCCTACAATGAGCAGTTCTTC.

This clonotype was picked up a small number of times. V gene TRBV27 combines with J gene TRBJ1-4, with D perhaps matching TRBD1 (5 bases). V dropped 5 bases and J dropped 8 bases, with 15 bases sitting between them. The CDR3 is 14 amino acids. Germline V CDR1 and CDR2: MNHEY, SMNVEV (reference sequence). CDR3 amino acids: CASSPTGTGEKLFF. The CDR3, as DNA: TGTGCCAGCAGTCCCACCGGGACCGGGGAAAAACTGTTTTTT.

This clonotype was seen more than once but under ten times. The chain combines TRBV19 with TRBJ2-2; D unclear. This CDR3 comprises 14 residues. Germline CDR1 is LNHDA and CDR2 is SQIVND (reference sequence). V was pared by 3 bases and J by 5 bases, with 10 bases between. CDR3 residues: CASSIDPRTGELFF. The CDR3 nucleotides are TGTGCCAGTAGTATTGACCCTAGGACCGGGGAGCTGTTTTTT.

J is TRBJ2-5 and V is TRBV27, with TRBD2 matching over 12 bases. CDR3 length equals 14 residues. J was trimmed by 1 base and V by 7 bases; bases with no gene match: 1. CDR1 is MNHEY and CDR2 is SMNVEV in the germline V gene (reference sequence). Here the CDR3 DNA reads TGTGCCAGCAAGACTAGCGGGGGCCAAGAGACCCAGTACTTC. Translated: CASKTSGGQETQYF.

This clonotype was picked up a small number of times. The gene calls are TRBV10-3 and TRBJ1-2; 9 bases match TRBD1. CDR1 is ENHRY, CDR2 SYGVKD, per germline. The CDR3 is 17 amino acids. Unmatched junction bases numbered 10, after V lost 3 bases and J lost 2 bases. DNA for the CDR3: TGTGCCATCAGTGACCCCGGACAGGGGCTCACCAACTATGGCTACACCTTC. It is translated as CAISDPGQGLTNYGYTF.

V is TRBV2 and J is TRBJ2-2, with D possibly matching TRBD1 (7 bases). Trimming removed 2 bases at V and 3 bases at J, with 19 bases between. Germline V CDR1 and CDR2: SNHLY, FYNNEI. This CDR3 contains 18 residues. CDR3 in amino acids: CASSEFNLGRGDTGELFF. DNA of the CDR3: TGTGCCAGCAGTGAATTTAACTTAGGCAGGGGGGACACCGGGGAGCTGTTTTTT.

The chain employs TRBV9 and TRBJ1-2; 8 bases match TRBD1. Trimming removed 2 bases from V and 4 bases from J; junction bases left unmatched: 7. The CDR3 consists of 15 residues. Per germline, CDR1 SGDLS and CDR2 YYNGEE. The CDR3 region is CASSVYGQGVYGYTF. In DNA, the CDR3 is TGTGCCAGCAGCGTCTATGGACAGGGCGTCTATGGCTACACCTTC. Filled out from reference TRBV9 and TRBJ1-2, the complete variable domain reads DSGVTQTPKHLITATGQRVTLRCSPRSGDLSVYWYQQSLDQGLQFLIQYYNGEERAKGNILERFSAQQFPDLHSELNLSSLELGDSALYFCASSVYGQGVYGYTFGSGTRLTVV.

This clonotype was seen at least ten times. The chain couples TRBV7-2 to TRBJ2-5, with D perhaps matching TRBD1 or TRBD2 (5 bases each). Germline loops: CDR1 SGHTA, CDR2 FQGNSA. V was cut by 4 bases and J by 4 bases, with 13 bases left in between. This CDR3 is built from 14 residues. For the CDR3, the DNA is TGTGCCAGCAGCTATCGAGGGGACCGAGAGACCCAGTACTTC. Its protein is CASSYRGDRETQYF.

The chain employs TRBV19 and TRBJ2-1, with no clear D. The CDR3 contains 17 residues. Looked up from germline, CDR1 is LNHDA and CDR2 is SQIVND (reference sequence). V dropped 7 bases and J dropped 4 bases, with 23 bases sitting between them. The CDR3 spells CASNGRLRAKPYNEQFF. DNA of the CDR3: TGTGCCAGTAACGGACGGCTACGGGCAAAGCCTTACAATGAGCAGTTCTTC.

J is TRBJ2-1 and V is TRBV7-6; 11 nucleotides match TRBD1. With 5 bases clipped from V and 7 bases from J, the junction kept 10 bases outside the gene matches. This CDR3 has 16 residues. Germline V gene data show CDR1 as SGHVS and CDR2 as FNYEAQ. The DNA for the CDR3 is TGTGCCAGCAGCCCCCGGGGGACAGGGGGTGGAAATGAGCAGTTCTTC. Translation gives CASSPRGTGGGNEQFF. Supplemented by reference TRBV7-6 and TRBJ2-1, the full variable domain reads GAGVSQSPRYKVTKRGQDVALRCDPISGHVSLYWYRQALGQGPEFLTYFNYEAQQDKSGLPNDRFSAERPEGSISTLTIQRTEQRDSAMYRCASSPRGTGGGNEQFFGPGTRLTVL.

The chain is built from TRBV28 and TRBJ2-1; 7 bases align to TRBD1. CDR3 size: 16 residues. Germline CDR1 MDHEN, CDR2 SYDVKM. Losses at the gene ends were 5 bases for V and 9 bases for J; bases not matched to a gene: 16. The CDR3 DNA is TGTGCCAGCAGTACCAGAGAGAGGGGGCTTTACTCTGAGCAGTTCTTC. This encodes CASSTRERGLYSEQFF.

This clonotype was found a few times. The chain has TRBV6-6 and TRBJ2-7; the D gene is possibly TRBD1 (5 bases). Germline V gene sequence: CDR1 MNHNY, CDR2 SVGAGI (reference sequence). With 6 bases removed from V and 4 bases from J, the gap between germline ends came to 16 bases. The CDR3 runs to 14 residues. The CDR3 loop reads CASSHQDIPYEQYV. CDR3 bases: TGTGCCAGCAGCCATCAGGACATACCGTACGAGCAGTACGTC.

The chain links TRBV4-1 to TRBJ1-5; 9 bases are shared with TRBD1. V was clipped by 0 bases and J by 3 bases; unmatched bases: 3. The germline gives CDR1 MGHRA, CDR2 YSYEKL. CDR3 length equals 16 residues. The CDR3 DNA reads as TGCGCCAGCAGCCAAGAATGGACAGGGGTCAATCAGCCCCAGCATTTT. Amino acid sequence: CASSQEWTGVNQPQHF.

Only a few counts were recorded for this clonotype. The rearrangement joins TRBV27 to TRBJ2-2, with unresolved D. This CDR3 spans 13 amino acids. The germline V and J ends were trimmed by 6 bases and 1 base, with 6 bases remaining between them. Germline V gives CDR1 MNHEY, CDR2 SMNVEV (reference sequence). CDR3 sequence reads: CASSYKNTGELFF. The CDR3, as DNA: TGTGCCAGCAGCTACAAGAACACCGGGGAGCTGTTTTTT.

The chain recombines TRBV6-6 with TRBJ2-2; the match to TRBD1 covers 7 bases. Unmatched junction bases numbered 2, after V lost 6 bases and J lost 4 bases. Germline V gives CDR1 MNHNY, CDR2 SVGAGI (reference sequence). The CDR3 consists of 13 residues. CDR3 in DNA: TGTGCCAGCAGACAGGGGAGCACCGGGGAGCTGTTTTTT. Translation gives CASRQGSTGELFF.

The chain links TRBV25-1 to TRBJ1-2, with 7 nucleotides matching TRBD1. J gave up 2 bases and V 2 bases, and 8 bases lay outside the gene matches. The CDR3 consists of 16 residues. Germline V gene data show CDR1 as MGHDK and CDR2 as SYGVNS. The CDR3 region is CASSERSGTDNYGYTF. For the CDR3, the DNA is TGTGCCAGCAGTGAACGATCCGGGACAGACAACTATGGCTACACCTTC.